This T cell receptor beta chain was captured in a study of cytomegalovirus exposure and HLA in healthy donors (dated by TCRdb to about 2017). Looking at the study overall: In an earlier analysis of 550 to 750 of the donors, 276 Gb of sequence data and 117 million unique TCR beta sequences from some 170 million T cells were reported. The study aimed to test whether cataloging public T cell receptors could reveal signatures of past pathogen exposure. Donor age, sex, ethnicity and CMV serostatus were compiled together with the repertoire data. Among the roughly 390 genotyped donors, more than 70% belonged to the genetic ancestry cluster associated with self-reported Caucasian donors. The later analysis used no new phenotypic data to find candidate immune exposures, relying instead on TCR beta sequences and their occurrence across donors. An early release that covered about 600 HLA-typed donors contained 300 to 350 gigabases of sequencing data and roughly 84 million unique TCR sequences. A later analysis re-examined previously published TCR beta repertoires from hundreds of donors and added high-resolution HLA genotyping to investigate patterns of TCR occurrence. Because of strong linkage in the cohort, 5 or 6 DR-DQ haplotypes were treated as single units for association and clustering. To predict cytomegalovirus infection status, the study combined high-throughput TCR immunosequencing, statistical association of individual TCRs with disease status, and machine learning. The T cell repertoires of several hundred subjects were profiled by immunosequencing and related to cytomegalovirus serostatus. A separate validation cohort of 90 to 150 different subjects was used in addition to the approximately 610-subject first cohort. A later genetic analysis used genome-wide SNP genotypes for about 65% of the roughly 670 donors, treating that subset as a discovery cohort. Class I and class II HLA loci were covered by the typing at four-digit resolution. An earlier analysis of 587 of the donors applied high-throughput TCR beta sequencing to assess whether each TCR beta V gene segment acted as functional or pseudogenic. Typing coverage varied by locus: about 629-630 donors for A, B, C, DRB1 and DQB1; 522 for DQA1; more than 600 for DPA1; roughly 450 for DPB1. On average, over 200,000 unique TCR beta nucleotide sequences were sequenced per donor among 350 to 400 genotyped donors of the cohort, with roughly 20% of those sequences being non-productive. All discovery cohort repertoires had been generated on a single sequencing platform. The study at large found these results: A further reported finding was that TCR beta sequences accurately predicted the HLA-A and HLA-B alleles for most subjects in the first cohort. In this cohort, only TCR beta chains were sequenced, and detectable features were limited by the absence of alpha or paired-chain data. In a later analysis, several top co-occurrence clusters were reported to appear linked to parvovirus B19, influenza, CMV and Epstein-Barr virus. Most TCR sequences were seen in very few donors, while some public TCRs were found in many individuals. Because some donors lacked HLA typing at each locus, the association tests relied only on the typed subset. In vitro tests confirmed that a few of the cytomegalovirus-associated TCR beta chains recognize cytomegalovirus antigens. Cytomegalovirus status was reported to be diagnosed by the classifier with high specificity and sensitivity in both the original and validation cohorts. Approximately 16 rarely observed V segments, including chromosome 9 orphons, were excluded from the earlier analysis of about 600 of the donors because counts were too low. Some IMGT-functional V segments, including TRBV6-2 and TRBV6-3, could not be distinguished by the 87-base-pair reads and were therefore excluded. Roughly uniform sequencing depth across donors was assumed in presence/absence analyses, although this assumption may not hold. According to the authors, the approach could potentially be generalized to other disease states and immunological phenotypes. According to a later analysis, most CMV-associated TCR beta chains appeared to be HLA-restricted, and the HLA associations seemed to be driven largely by CMV exposure. Specific HLA alleles were associated with over 15,000 TCR beta sequences at a false discovery rate of 0.05 in a later analysis. A cluster of highly shared sequence variants was judged likely to be a technical artifact of the sequencing pipeline. An association between a missense DCLRE1C variant and V-gene and J-gene trimming of TCR beta chains was found in a later genetic analysis and replicated in an independent cohort. In a later analysis, HLA-associated TCR beta chains showed more clonal expansion and lower generation probabilities than non-associated chains that were equally common. A later genetic analysis reported fewer N-insertions in productive TCRs among donors in an Asian-associated ancestry cluster than the approximately 670-donor mean. Immune exposure information for the cohort was limited to CMV serostatus. Correlated functional status among segregating V segments might be attributable to linkage disequilibrium, but an unknown experimental factor could not be ruled out. The study gave a list of 150 to 200 TCR beta chains associated with cytomegalovirus. In a later analysis, the rate of TCR association differed among HLA loci, with DRB1 alleles having the most associated TCRs and HLA-C alleles having the fewest. An earlier analysis of roughly 570 of the donors showed that most TCR beta V segments appeared in productive rearrangements either about 87% or about 30% of the time, which broadly matched IMGT annotations. When HLA alleles, especially DR and DQ, strongly co-occurred, attributing TCR associations to individual alleles was difficult.

In total, roughly 670 healthy bone marrow donors made up the cohort. All cohort members were sampled while nominally healthy, although unrecorded immune exposures were likely present. The donor was CMV seropositive and belonged to the group of a few hundred seropositive cohort members. Each donor provided a peripheral blood sample, and peripheral blood mononuclear cells were used for TCR beta sequencing. The Qiagen DNeasy Blood Extraction Kit was used to extract genomic DNA from the blood cell samples. Germline trimming amounts to 0 bases on V and 10 bases on J, with 3 as the count of junction bases outside the gene matches. From a lookup of the germline V gene, CDR1 and CDR2 are MDHEN and SYDVKM. The CDR3 holds 12 amino acids from the cysteine to the valine. Left in the record is the CDR3 DNA by itself, 36 bases read in frame from the first base. A word on this clone: It lacks a known antigen. No clone much larger than this one lies a single base away; base qualities are absent.

Libraries were constructed by the immunoSEQ multiplex PCR assay. A mixture of 60 forward primers for TCR Vbeta segments and 13 reverse primers for TCR Jbeta segments was used in the multiplex PCR. Amplification of the CDR3 region of rearranged TCR beta genes was performed with a multiplex PCR assay on genomic DNA. Amplified TCR beta libraries were sequenced as 87-base-pair reads on the Illumina HiSeq System. The original methods were these. In a later analysis, tens of millions of unique TCR beta chains were counted across the 650 to 750 repertoires, and approximately 9.9 million of these chains were shared by at least two donors. Raw reads were error-corrected and collapsed into unique sequences by a nearest-neighbor algorithm in which closely related sequences were merged to remove PCR and sequencing errors. V, D and J gene segments were assigned by aligning CDR3 sequences to IMGT reference sequences. For a sequence to be retained, a match of at least six nucleotides to both a V gene segment and a J gene segment was required. Rearrangements were classified as productive when the CDR3 lacked stop codons and remained in frame with V and J, and all other rearrangements were classified as non-productive. Following IMGT convention, CDR3 was defined as the stretch from the second conserved V-encoded cysteine up to the conserved J-encoded phenylalanine. Sequences without an unambiguous match to a single V gene segment were excluded from the earlier analysis of a few hundred of the donors. An earlier analysis of 587 of the donors called V segments functional above 56.7% productive rearrangements and segregating when the between-donor standard deviation exceeded 5%. A statistical classification framework was developed to diagnose cytomegalovirus status using the catalog of TCR beta chain sequences. V and J gene assignment, in a later analysis, came from comparing TCR nucleotide sequences with IMGT/GENE-DB human TR gene sequences. In a later analysis, CDR3 sequences and most-parsimonious VDJ recombination scenarios were assigned using the TCRdist pipeline. In a later analysis, every TCR beta chain was defined by the combination of its CDR3 amino acid sequence and its V-gene family, and reads without a unique V-gene family were dropped. To address suspected cross-contamination and a sequencing artifact, a later analysis removed approximately 590 highly shared, low-generation-probability nucleotide sequences. A later analysis calculated a clonal expansion index for each public chain from normalized within-repertoire ranks of inferred template counts. A later analysis computed generation probabilities with a VDJ recombination model fitted to out-of-frame rearrangements, and checked the results against IGoR. In a later analysis, hypergeometric tests were used to score TCR-TCR, TCR-HLA and TCR-CMV co-occurrence, with a repertoire-size bias correction applied to TCR pairs. To estimate false discovery rates, a later analysis permuted the HLA or CMV assignments 20 times. In a later analysis, co-occurring TCRs were grouped using DBSCAN, with TCRdist sequence similarity added in when clustering inside HLA-allele-positive subsets. For co-occurrence clustering, repertoires with fewer than 30,000 or more than 120,000 public chains were excluded, along with roughly five repertoires with anomalous nucleotide sharing. Drawn from immuneACCESS, this table holds only the in-frame rearrangements with V and J called that TCRdb kept. Clones are partly lost; checked studies trace under half to an unresolved V gene and leave the rest unexplained. The V and J calls and the clone size are those of that table, but D and trimming were determined from the DNA. The sample has about 120,000 clones on record, around 66% of them singletons. Roughly 8.7% of the sample lies in the top ten.

In this chain, TRBV28 is recombined with TRBJ2-7, and 7 junctional nucleotides match TRBD1. The source is a man aged 18-30 years in good health and CMV-seropositive. The sequenced sample consisted of PBMCs. The bases are TGTGCCAGCAGTTTATGGACAGGGCCACAGTACGTC. Its coded protein is CASSLWTGPQYV.